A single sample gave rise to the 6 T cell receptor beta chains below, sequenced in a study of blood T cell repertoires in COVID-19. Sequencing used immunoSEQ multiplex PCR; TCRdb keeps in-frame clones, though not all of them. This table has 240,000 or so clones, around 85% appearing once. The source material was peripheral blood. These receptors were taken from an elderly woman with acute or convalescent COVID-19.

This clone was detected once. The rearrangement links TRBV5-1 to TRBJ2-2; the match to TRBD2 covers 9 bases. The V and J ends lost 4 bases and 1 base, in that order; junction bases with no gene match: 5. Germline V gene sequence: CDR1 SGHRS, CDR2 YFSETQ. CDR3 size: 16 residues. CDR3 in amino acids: CASSPLAGVNTGELFF. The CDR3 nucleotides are TGCGCCAGCAGCCCCTTAGCGGGGGTGAACACCGGGGAGCTGTTTTTT.

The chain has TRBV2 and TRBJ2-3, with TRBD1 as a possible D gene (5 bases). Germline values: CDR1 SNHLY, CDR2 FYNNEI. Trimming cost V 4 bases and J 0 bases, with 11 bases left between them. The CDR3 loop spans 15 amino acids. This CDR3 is CASSGWGVSTDTQYF. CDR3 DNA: TGTGCCAGCAGTGGGTGGGGCGTTAGCACAGATACGCAGTATTTT.

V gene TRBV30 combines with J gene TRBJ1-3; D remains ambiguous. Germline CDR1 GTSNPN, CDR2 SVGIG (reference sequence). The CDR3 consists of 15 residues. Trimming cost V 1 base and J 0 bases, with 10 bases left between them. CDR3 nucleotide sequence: TGTGCCTGGAGTGCCCAAGCCTTCTCTGGAAACACCATATATTTT. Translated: CAWSAQAFSGNTIYF.

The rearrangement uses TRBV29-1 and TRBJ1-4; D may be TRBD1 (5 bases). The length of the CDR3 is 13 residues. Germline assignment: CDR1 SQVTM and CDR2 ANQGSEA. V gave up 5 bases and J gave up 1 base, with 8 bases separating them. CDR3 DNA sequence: TGCAGCGTTAAGGGGTTAACTAATGAAAAACTGTTTTTT. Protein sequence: CSVKGLTNEKLFF.

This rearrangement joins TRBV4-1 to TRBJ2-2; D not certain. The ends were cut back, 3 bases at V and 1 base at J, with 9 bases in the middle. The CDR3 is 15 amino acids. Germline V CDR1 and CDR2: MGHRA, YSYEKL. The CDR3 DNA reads TGCGCCAGCAGCCACCCCTCCCTGAACACCGGGGAGCTGTTTTTT. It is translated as CASSHPSLNTGELFF.

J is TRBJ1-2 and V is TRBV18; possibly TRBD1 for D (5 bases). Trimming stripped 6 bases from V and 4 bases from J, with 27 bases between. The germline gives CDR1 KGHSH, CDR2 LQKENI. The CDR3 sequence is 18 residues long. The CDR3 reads CASSSGTVRAGRGYGYTF. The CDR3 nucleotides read TGTGCCAGCTCTAGCGGGACCGTCAGGGCCGGTCGGGGCTATGGCTACACCTTC. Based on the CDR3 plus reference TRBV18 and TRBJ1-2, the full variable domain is NAGVMQNPRHLVRRRGQEARLRCSPMKGHSHVYWYRQLPEEGLKFMVYLQKENIIDESGMPKERFSAEFPKEGPSILRIQQVVRGDSAAYFCASSSGTVRAGRGYGYTFGSGTRLTVV.